One and the same sample provided the 10 T cell receptor beta chains below, sequenced in a study of blood T cell repertoires in COVID-19. Method: immunoSEQ multiplex PCR; TCRdb's copy keeps in-frame clones and lacks some. The sample yields some 190,000 clones, 85% to 90% seen once. Specimen: PBMCs or T cells enriched from blood (not recorded which). The receptor set was obtained from a woman aged 40-49 years in a cohort exposed to, infected with or recovered from COVID-19 (not recorded which).

The V and J genes are TRBV5-1 and TRBJ2-5, with 9 bases lining up with TRBD1. The V gene's germline CDR1 is SGHRS and CDR2 YFSETQ. With 4 bases clipped from V and 5 bases from J, the junction kept 9 bases outside the gene matches. The CDR3 extends over 15 amino acids. CDR3 in DNA: TGCGCCAGCAGCCCCCCGCGGGGACAGGGCGAGACCCAGTACTTC. Translating gives CASSPPRGQGETQYF.

V gene TRBV24-1 combines with J gene TRBJ1-4; D gene ambiguous. The germline CDR1 and CDR2 sequences are KGHDR and SFDVKD. Trimming pared 12 bases from V and 5 bases from J, leaving 18 bases between. This CDR3 region has 14 residues. CDR3 nucleotides: TGTGCCTCCCACCGGATGGCGGGGAATGAAAAACTGTTTTTT. Protein product: CASHRMAGNEKLFF.

J is TRBJ2-1 and V is TRBV12-3 or TRBV12-4; 7 positions agree with TRBD2. The CDR3 covers 13 residues. The J segment lost 8 bases and the V segment lost 5 bases, leaving 6 bases of the junction unmatched. DNA for the CDR3: TGTGCCAGCAGTGGGGGGGGAGGTGATGAGCAGTTCTTC. It encodes CASSGGGGDEQFF.

The rearrangement links TRBV4-2 to TRBJ1-1; 8 nucleotides match TRBD1. V trimming: 0 bases; J trimming: 3 bases; junction bases outside the gene matches: 3. Germline values: CDR1 LGHNA, CDR2 YNFKEQ. This CDR3 has 15 residues. CDR3 sequence reads: CASSQEGQGDTEAFF. Here the CDR3 DNA reads TGTGCCAGCAGCCAAGAAGGACAGGGAGACACTGAAGCTTTCTTT.

The rearrangement links TRBV7-2 to TRBJ2-7, with TRBD2 identical over 9 bases. Germline loops: CDR1 SGHTA, CDR2 FQGNSA. There are 15 residues in the CDR3. V lost 4 bases and J lost 0; bases outside the gene matches: 4. The CDR3 reads CASSSSGASSYEQYF. The CDR3 coding sequence is TGTGCCAGCAGCTCTAGCGGGGCCAGCTCCTACGAGCAGTACTTC.

The chain has TRBV9 and TRBJ2-1; 9 bases agree with TRBD2. The ends lost 3 bases at V and 3 bases at J; junction bases unmatched: 10. In germline, CDR1 is SGDLS, CDR2 YYNGEE. The length of the CDR3 is 17 residues. The CDR3 here is CASSGTLAGEFYNEQFF. CDR3 DNA sequence: TGTGCCAGCAGCGGGACCTTAGCGGGAGAATTCTACAATGAGCAGTTCTTC.

The chain recombines TRBV4-1 with TRBJ1-1; D gene ambiguous. Trimming took off 0 bases at V and 6 bases at J, with 14 bases between the two ends. CDR3 length: 15 amino acids. Germline V gene data show CDR1 as MGHRA and CDR2 as YSYEKL. The CDR3 spells CASSQDFIRVSEAFF. The CDR3 DNA follows: TGCGCCAGCAGCCAAGATTTTATCCGGGTCTCTGAAGCTTTCTTT.

The chain is built from TRBV19 and TRBJ1-1, with 8 bases fitting TRBD1. The CDR3 contains 16 residues. J lost 1 base, V lost 7 bases, and 11 bases had no gene match. Germline V gene lookup returns CDR1 LNHDA and CDR2 SQIVND (reference sequence). The chain's CDR3 is CASTPPGQGWNTEAFF. CDR3 nucleotide sequence: TGTGCCAGTACCCCCCCCGGACAGGGATGGAACACTGAAGCTTTCTTT. The entire variable domain, with the rest obtained from reference TRBV19 and TRBJ1-1, is as follows: DGGITQSPKYLFRKEGQNVTLSCEQNLNHDAMYWYRQDPGQGLRLIYYSQIVNDFQKGDIAEGYSVSREKKESFPLTVTSAQKNPTAFYLCASTPPGQGWNTEAFFGQGTRLTVV.

The chain joins TRBV7-8 to TRBJ2-5; 7 bases line up with TRBD2. The germline CDR1 and CDR2 sequences are SGHVS and FQNEAQ. The CDR3 has 16 amino acids. After removal of 2 bases from V and 4 bases from J, the junction contained 10 bases not matched to a gene. The CDR3 region has the DNA TGTGCCAGCAGCTTACGGTACCAGCGGGGAATAGAGACCCAGTACTTC. Amino acid sequence: CASSLRYQRGIETQYF.

The chain recombines TRBV2 with TRBJ2-3, with D possibly TRBD1 on 5 matching bases. V was shortened by 3 bases and J by 0 bases, with 10 bases between the two germline ends. CDR1 and CDR2 (germline): SNHLY, FYNNEI. The CDR3 has 15 amino acids. The CDR3 coding sequence is TGTGCCAGCAGTGACAGGGTCCGTAGCACAGATACGCAGTATTTT. The encoded protein is CASSDRVRSTDTQYF.